This entry features one T cell receptor (beta chain) sequence. Germline V gives CDR1 GTSNPN, CDR2 SVGIG (reference sequence). The CDR3 length is 14 residues. Trimming removed 1 base from V and 1 base from J, with 7 bases in between. Clones were read by immunoSEQ multiplex PCR, and TCRdb kept only the in-frame ones, dropping some. This repertoire shows tens of thousands of clones, 80% to 95% found once; its top ten account for less than 5%. The sample comes from a study of early stage breast cancer tumors. Looking at the study overall: Most invasive tumors, about 80% of the 16, were ER+/PR+/HER2-.

This chain uses TRBV30 with TRBJ1-4; maybe TRBD1 (5 bases). The sample was blood. This TCR derives from an older person with breast cancer. For the CDR3, the DNA is TGTGCCTGGAGTGGGGGGGGAACTAATGAAAAACTGTTTTTT. Its protein is CAWSGGGTNEKLFF.